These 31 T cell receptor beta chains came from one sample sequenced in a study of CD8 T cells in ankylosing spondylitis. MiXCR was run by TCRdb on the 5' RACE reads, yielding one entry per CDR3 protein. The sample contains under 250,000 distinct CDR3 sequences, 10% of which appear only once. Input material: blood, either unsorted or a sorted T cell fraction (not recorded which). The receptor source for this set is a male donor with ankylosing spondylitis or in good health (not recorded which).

The CDR3: CASSQGQAYEQYF. The CDR3 DNA reads as TGTGCCAGCAGCCAAGGACAGGCCTACGAGCAGTACTTC. The chain uses TRBV4-2 and TRBJ2-7; possibly TRBD1 for D (6 bases). The CDR3 runs 13 residues. The ends were cut back, 1 base at V and 2 bases at J, with 6 bases in the middle. Germline-derived CDR1 and CDR2 are LGHNA and YNFKEQ.

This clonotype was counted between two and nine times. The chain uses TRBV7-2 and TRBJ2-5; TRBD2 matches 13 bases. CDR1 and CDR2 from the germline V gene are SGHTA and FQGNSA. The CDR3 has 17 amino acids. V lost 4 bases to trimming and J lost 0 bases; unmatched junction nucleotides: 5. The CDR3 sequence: CASSSWGLAGHQETQYF. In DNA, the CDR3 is TGTGCCAGCAGCTCGTGGGGACTAGCGGGGCACCAAGAGACCCAGTACTTC.

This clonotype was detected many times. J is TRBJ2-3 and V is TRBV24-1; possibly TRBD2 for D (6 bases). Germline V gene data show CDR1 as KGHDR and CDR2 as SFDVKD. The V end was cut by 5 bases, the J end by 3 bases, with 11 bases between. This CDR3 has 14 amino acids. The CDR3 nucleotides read TGTGCCACCAGTGCGGAGGGACCTACAGATACGCAGTATTTT. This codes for CATSAEGPTDTQYF.

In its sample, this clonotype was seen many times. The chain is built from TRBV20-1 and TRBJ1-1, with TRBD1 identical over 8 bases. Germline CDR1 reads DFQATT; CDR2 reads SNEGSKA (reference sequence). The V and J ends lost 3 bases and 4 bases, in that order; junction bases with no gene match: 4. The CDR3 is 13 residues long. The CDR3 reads CSARRQGFTEAFF. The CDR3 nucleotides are TGCAGTGCTAGGCGACAGGGGTTCACTGAAGCTTTCTTT.

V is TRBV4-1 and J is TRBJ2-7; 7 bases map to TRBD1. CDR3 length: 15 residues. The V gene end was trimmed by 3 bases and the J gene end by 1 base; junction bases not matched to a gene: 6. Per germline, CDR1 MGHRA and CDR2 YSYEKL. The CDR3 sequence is CASSHTGVGSYEQYF. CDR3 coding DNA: TGCGCCAGCAGCCATACAGGGGTCGGGTCCTACGAGCAGTACTTC.

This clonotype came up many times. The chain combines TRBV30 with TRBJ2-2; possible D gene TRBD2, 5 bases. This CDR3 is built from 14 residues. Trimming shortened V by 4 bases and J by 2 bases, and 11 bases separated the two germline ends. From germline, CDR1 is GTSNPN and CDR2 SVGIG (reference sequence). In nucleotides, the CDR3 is TGTGCCTGGACCCGGACTCCCAACACCGGGGAGCTGTTTTTT. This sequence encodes CAWTRTPNTGELFF. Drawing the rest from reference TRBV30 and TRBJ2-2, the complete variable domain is SQTIHQWPATLVQPVGSPLSLECTVEGTSNPNLYWYRQAAGRGLQLLFYSVGIGQISSEVPQNLSASRPQDRQFILSSKKLLLSDSGFYLCAWTRTPNTGELFFGEGSRLTVL.

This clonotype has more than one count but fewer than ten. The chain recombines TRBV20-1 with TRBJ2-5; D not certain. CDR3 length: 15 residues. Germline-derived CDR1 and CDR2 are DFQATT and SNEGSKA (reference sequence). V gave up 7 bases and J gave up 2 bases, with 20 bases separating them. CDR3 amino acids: CSGTLGGSDQETQYF. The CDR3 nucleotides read TGCAGTGGTACCCTGGGCGGTTCCGATCAAGAGACCCAGTACTTC.

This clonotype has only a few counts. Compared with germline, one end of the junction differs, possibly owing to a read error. The CDR3 here is CVSRGETQYF. In nucleotides, the CDR3 is TGTGTCAGCAGGGGAGAGACCCAGTACTTC. The chain uses TRBV6-6 and TRBJ2-5; maybe TRBD1 (6 bases). This CDR3 region has 10 residues. Germline CDR1 reads MNHNY; CDR2 reads SVGAGI (reference sequence).

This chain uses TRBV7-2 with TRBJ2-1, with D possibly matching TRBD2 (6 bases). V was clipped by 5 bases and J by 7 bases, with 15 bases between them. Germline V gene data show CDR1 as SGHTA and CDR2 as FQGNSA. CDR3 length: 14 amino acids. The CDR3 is CASSPTAGWNEQFF. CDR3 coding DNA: TGTGCCAGCAGCCCTACGGCGGGATGGAATGAGCAGTTCTTC.

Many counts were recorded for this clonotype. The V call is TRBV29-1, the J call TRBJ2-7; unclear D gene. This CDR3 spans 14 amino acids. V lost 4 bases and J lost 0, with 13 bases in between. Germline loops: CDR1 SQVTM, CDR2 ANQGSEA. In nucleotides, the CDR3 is TGCAGCGTTGTTCTGGATAGAAGCTCCTACGAGCAGTACTTC. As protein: CSVVLDRSSYEQYF.

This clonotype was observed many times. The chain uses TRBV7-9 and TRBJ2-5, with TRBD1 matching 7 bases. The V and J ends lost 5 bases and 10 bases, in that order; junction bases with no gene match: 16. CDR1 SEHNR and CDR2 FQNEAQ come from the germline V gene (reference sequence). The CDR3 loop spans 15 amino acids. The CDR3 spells CASSPAGTEGSNQYF. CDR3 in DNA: TGTGCCAGCAGCCCAGCTGGGACAGAGGGGAGTAACCAGTACTTC.

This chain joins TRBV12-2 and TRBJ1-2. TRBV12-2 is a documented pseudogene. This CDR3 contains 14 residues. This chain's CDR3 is CVSRWDMAGYGYTF. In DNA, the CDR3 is TGTGTAAGTCGCTGGGACATGGCGGGCTATGGCTACACCTTC.

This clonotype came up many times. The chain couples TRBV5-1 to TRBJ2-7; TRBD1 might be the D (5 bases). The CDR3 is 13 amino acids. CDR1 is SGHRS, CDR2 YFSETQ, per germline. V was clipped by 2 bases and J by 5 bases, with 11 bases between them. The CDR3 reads CASSLRQGNEQYF. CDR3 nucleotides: TGCGCCAGCAGCTTACGTCAGGGCAACGAGCAGTACTTC.

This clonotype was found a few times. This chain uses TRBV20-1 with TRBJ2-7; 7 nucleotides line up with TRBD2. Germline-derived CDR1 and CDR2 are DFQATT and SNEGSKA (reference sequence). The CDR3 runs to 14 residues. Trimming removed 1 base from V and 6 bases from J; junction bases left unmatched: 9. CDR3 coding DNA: TGCAGTGCTAGAGTTTCCCCAGCGGGGCCCGAGCAGTACTTC. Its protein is CSARVSPAGPEQYF.

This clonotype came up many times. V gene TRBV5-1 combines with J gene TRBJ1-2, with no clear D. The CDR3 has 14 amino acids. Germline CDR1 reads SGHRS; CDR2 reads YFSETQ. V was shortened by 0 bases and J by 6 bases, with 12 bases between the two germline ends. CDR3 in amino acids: CASSLEGYQDGYTF. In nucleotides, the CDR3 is TGCGCCAGCAGCTTGGAAGGTTATCAGGATGGCTACACCTTC.

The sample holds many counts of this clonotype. CDR3 residues: CASRGTSGASYNEQFF. Here the CDR3 DNA reads TGTGCCAGCAGGGGGACTAGCGGGGCATCCTACAATGAGCAGTTCTTC. The chain recombines TRBV12-3 or TRBV12-4 with TRBJ2-1, with TRBD2 matching over 13 bases. The V segment lost 6 bases and the J segment 1 base; nucleotides outside the gene matches: 3. CDR3 size: 16 residues.

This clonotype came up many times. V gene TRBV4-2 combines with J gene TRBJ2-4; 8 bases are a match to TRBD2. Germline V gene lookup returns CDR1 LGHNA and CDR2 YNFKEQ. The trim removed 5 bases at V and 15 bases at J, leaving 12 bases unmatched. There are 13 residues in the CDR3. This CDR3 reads CASSSREGVRTYF. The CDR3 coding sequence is TGTGCCAGCAGCTCCCGGGAGGGCGTTCGGACGTACTTC.

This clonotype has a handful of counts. DNA of the CDR3: TGTGCCAGCTCACCCCTCAACGTTCCGGGCACCGGGGAGCTGTTTTTT. This encodes CASSPLNVPGTGELFF. V gene TRBV18 combines with J gene TRBJ2-2; D gene unclear. From germline, CDR1 is KGHSH and CDR2 LQKENI. CDR3 length equals 16 residues. V was trimmed by 3 bases and J by 4 bases, leaving 15 bases between them.

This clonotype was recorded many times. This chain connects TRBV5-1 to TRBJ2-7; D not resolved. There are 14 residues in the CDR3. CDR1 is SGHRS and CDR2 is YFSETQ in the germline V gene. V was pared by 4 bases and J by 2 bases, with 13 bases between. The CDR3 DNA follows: TGCGCCAGCAGCCCCCTGTCGGGTGCCTACGAGCAGTACTTC. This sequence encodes CASSPLSGAYEQYF.

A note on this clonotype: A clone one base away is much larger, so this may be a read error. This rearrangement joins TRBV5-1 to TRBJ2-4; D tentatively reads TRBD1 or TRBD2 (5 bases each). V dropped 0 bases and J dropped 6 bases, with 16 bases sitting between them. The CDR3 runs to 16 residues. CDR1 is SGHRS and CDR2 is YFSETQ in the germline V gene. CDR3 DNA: TGCGCCAGCAGCTTGGAGTCCGGGGCGAGGAGAAACATTCAGTACTTC. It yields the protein CASSLESGARRNIQYF.

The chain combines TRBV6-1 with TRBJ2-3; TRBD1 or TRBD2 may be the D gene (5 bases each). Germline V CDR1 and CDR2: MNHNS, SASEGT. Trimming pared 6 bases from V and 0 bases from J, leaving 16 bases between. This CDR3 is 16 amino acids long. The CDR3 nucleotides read TGTGCCAGCAGACACAACTACAGGACTAGCACAGATACGCAGTATTTT. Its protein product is CASRHNYRTSTDTQYF.

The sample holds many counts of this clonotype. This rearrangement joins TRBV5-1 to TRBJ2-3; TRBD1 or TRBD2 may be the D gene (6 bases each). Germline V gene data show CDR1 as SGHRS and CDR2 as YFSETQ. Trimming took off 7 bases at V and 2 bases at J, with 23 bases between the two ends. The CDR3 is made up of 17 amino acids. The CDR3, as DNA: TGCGCCAGCGCCACCGGGGCCGGGGGCCTGTTCACAGATACGCAGTATTTT. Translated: CASATGAGGLFTDTQYF. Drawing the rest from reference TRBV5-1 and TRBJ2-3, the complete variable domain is KAGVTQTPRYLIKTRGQQVTLSCSPISGHRSVSWYQQTPGQGLQFLFEYFSETQRNKGNFPGRFSGRQFSNSRSEMNVSTLELGDSALYLCASATGAGGLFTDTQYFGPGTRLTVL.

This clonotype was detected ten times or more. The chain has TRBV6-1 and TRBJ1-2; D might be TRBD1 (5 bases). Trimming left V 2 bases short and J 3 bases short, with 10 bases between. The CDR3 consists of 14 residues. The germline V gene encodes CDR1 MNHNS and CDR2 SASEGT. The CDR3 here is CASSEWGKYYGYTF. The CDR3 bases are TGTGCCAGCAGTGAATGGGGCAAGTACTATGGCTACACCTTC.

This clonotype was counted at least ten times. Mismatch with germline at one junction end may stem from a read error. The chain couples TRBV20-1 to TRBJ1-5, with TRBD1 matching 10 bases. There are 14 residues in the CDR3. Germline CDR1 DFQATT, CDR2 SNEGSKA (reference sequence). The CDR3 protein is CSARAGQGNRPQHF. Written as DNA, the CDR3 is TGCAGTGCTAGGGCGGGACAGGGGAATCGGCCCCAGCATTTT.

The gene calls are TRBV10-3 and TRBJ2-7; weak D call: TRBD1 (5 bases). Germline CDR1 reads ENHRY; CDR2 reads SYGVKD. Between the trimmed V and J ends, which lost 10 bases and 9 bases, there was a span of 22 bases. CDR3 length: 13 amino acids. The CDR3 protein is CATTPGPRIGQYF. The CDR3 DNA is TGTGCCACCACTCCAGGGCCCCGAATTGGGCAGTACTTC.

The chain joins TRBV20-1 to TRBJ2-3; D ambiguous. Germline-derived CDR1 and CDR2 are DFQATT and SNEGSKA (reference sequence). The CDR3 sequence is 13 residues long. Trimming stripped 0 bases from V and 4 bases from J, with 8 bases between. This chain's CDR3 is CSARDRSADTQYF. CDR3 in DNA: TGCAGTGCTAGAGATAGGTCTGCAGATACGCAGTATTTT.

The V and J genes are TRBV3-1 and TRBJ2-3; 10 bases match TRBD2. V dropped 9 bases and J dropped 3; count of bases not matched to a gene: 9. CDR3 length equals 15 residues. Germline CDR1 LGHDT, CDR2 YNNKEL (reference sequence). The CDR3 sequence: CASGPSGGATDTQYF. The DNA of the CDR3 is TGTGCCAGTGGCCCAAGCGGGGGGGCAACAGATACGCAGTATTTT.

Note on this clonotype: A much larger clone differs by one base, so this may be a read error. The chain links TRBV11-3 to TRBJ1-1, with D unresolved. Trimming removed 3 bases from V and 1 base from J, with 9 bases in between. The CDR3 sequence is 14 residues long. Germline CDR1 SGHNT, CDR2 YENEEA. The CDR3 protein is CASSLSEGNTEAFF. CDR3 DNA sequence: TGTGCCAGCAGCTTGAGCGAAGGGAACACTGAAGCTTTCTTT.

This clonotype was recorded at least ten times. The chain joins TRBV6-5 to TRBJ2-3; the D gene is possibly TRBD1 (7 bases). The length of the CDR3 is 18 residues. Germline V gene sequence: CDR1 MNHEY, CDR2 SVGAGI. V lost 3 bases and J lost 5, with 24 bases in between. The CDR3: CASSYSVFTSGGLDTQYF. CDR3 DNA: TGTGCCAGCAGTTATTCGGTGTTCACATCAGGGGGGCTAGATACGCAGTATTTT.

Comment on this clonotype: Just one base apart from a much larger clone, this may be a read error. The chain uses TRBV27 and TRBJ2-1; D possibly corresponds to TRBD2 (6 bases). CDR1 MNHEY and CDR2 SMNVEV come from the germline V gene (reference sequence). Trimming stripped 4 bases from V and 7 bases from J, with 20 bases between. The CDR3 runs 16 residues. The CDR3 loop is CASSWGLPLGANEQFF. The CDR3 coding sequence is TGTGCCAGCAGTTGGGGACTCCCCCTAGGGGCGAATGAGCAGTTCTTC.

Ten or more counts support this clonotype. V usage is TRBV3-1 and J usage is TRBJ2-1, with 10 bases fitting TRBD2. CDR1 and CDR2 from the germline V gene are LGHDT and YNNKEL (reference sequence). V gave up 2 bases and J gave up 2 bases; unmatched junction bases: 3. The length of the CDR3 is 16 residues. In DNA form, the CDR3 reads TGTGCCAGCAGCCAACAACTAGCGGGACCCTACAATGAGCAGTTCTTC. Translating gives CASSQQLAGPYNEQFF.